Here is one T cell receptor (beta chain) with its context. Its antigen is unidentified. The data belong to a study of cytotoxic CD8 clonotypes in ibrutinib-treated CLL. Whole-study results and caveats: Clonality (at baseline) was higher than in age-matched healthy donors and tracked circulating CD8+ T-cell counts.

This CDR3 contains 16 residues. V lost 0 bases and J 3 bases, leaving 13 bases between the germline ends. The V gene's germline CDR1 is SEHNR and CDR2 FQNEAQ (reference sequence). Data came from immunoSEQ multiplex PCR; TCRdb stores just in-frame clones and leaves some out. The sample yields some 140,000 clones, more than 85% seen once. This chain connects TRBV7-9 to TRBJ2-3; unclear D gene. This receptor was obtained from a human donor with chronic lymphocytic leukemia. The source material was PBMCs, sampled after 12 months of ibrutinib treatment. This CDR3 is CASSLASGMWTDTQYF. CDR3 nucleotide sequence: TGTGCCAGCAGCTTAGCGAGTGGGATGTGGACAGATACGCAGTATTTT.